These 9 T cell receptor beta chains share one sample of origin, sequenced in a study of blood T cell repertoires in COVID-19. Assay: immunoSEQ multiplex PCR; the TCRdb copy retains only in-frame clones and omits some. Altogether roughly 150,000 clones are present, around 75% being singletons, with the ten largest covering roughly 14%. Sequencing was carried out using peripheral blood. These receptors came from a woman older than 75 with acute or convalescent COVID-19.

The CDR3 region is CASSRGDRYSPLHF. In nucleotides, the CDR3 is TGTGCCAGCAGCCGTGGGGACAGGTATTCACCCCTCCACTTT. The chain has TRBV3-1 (or the pseudogene TRBV3-2) and TRBJ1-6; TRBD1 aligns across 8 bases. Germline lookup yields CDR1 LGHDT and CDR2 YNNKEL (reference sequence). There are 14 residues in the CDR3. V lost 4 bases to trimming and J lost 8 bases; unmatched junction nucleotides: 4.

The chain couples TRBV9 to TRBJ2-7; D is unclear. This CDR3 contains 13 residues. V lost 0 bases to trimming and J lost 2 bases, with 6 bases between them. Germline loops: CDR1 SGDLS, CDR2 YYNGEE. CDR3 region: CASSVAGAYEQYF. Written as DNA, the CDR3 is TGTGCCAGCAGCGTAGCCGGAGCCTACGAGCAGTACTTC.

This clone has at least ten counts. CDR3 coding DNA: TGTGCCAGCAGTGAACACGGGGGGCAGGGCTATGGCTACACCTTC. Translating gives CASSEHGGQGYGYTF. The chain recombines TRBV6-1 with TRBJ1-2; weak D call: TRBD1 (6 bases). Trimming shortened V by 2 bases and J by 4 bases, and 14 bases separated the two germline ends. Germline V lookup: CDR1 MNHNS, CDR2 SASEGT. The CDR3 has 15 amino acids.

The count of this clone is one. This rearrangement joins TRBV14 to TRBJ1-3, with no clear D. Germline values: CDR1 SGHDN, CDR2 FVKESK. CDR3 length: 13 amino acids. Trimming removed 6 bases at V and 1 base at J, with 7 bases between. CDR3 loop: CASSLASGNTIYF. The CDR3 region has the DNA TGTGCCAGCAGTCTGGCTTCTGGAAACACCATATATTTT.

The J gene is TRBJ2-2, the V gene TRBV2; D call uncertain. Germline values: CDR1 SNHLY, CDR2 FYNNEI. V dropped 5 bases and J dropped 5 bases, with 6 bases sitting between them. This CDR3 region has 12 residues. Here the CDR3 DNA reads TGTGCCAGCAGTCCTTCTACCGGGGAGCTGTTTTTT. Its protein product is CASSPSTGELFF.

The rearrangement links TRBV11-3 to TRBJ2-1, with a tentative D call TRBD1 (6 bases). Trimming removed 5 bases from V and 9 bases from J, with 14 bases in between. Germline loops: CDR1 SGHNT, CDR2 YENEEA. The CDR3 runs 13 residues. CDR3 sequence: CASSPGQYGEQFF. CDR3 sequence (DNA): TGTGCCAGCAGCCCCGGACAGTACGGTGAGCAGTTCTTC.

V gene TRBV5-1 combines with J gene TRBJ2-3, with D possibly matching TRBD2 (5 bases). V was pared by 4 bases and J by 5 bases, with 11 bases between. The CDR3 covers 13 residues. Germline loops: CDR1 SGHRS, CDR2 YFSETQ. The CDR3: CASSLGDQDTQYF. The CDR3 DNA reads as TGCGCCAGCAGCCTCGGGGATCAAGATACGCAGTATTTT.

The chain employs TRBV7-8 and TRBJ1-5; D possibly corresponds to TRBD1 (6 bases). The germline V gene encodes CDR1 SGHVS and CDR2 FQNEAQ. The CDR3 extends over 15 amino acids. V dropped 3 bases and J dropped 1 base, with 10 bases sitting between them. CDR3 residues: CASSFRTVSNQPQHF. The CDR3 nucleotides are TGTGCCAGCAGCTTCAGGACAGTAAGCAATCAGCCCCAGCATTTT.

The CDR3 DNA follows: TGTGCCAGTAGTACACCCGGCGGGCAATCCTTTGGAAACACCATATATTTT. This gives the protein CASSTPGGQSFGNTIYF. The chain employs TRBV19 and TRBJ1-3; D not resolved. The CDR3 sequence is 17 residues long. In germline, CDR1 is LNHDA, CDR2 SQIVND (reference sequence). V shed 4 bases and J shed 3 bases, with 19 bases lying between them.